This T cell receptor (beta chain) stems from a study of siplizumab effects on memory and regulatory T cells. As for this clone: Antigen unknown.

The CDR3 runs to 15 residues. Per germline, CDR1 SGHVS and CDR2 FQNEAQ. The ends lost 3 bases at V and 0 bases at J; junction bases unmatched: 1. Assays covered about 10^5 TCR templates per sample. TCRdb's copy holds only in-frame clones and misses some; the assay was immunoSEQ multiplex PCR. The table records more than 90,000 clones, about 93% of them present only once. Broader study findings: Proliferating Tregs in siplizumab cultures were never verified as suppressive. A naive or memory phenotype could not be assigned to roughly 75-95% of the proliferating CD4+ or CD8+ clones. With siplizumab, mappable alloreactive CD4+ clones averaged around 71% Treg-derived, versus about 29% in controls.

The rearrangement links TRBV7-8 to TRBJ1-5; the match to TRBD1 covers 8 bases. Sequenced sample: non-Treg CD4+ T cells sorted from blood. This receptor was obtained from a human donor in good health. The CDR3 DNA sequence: TGTGCCAGCAGCTTGACAGGGGTTAGCAATCAGCCCCAGCATTTT. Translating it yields CASSLTGVSNQPQHF. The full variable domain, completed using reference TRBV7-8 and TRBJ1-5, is GAGVSQSPRYKVAKRGQDVALRCDPISGHVSLFWYQQALGQGPEFLTYFQNEAQLDKSGLPSDRFFAERPEGSVSTLKIQRTQQEDSAVYLCASSLTGVSNQPQHFGDGTRLSIL.